This passage covers 23 T cell receptor beta chains from one sample sequenced in a study of CXCR3-negative and CXCR3-positive naive CD8 T cells. TRB cDNA libraries were made by UMI-labeled 5' RACE. TCRdb reprocessed the 5' RACE reads, keeping one entry per CDR3 protein, no DNA. The sample table includes around 48,000 distinct CDR3 sequences. The specimen sequenced was memory CD8+ T cells from blood. These receptors originate from a human donor in good health. Some clones in this sample may be carry-over from other donors' samples.

The rearrangement links TRBV29-1 to TRBJ1-1. Germline V gene data show CDR1 as SQVTM and CDR2 as ANQGSEA. CDR3 size: 12 residues. This CDR3 reads CSVVWQITEAFF. Together with reference TRBV29-1 and TRBJ1-1, the CDR3 gives the full variable domain: SAVISQKPSRDICQRGTSLTIQCQVDSQVTMMFWYRQQPGQSLTLIATANQGSEATYESGFVIDKFPISRPNLTFSTLTVSNMSPEDSSIYLCSVVWQITEAFFGQGTRLTVV.

The rearrangement uses TRBV21-1 and TRBJ2-3; the D call from TCRdb, TRBD2, cannot be confirmed without DNA. TRBV21-1 is tagged as a pseudogene. The CDR3 has 16 residues. The CDR3: CASSKAERERTDTQYF.

The chain recombines TRBV20-1 with TRBJ2-1; TCRdb proposes TRBD2, but this gene call is untestable without DNA. The germline gives CDR1 DFQATT, CDR2 SNEGSKA (reference sequence). CDR3 length: 15 amino acids. The CDR3 reads CSASGGGGAYNEQFF.

The chain employs TRBV7-3 and TRBJ2-3. This CDR3 comprises 12 residues. CDR1 is SGHTA and CDR2 is FQGTGA in the germline V gene. The CDR3 sequence is CASSEAADTQYF.

This chain connects TRBV20-1 to TRBJ2-7; TCRdb names TRBD1, which stays unverified in the absence of DNA. The germline V gene has CDR1 DFQATT and CDR2 SNEGSKA (reference sequence). The CDR3 is made up of 13 amino acids. Here the CDR3 reads CSARNRGTYEQYF.

This chain joins TRBV20-1 and TRBJ1-2; TCRdb selects TRBD1, and the lack of DNA leaves this call unchecked. This CDR3 has 16 residues. Germline V CDR1 and CDR2: DFQATT, SNEGSKA (reference sequence). The CDR3 loop is CSAEIPGTGANYGYTF.

The genes are TRBV11-2 and TRBJ2-1. Germline assignment: CDR1 SGHAT and CDR2 FQNNGV. The CDR3 totals 12 residues. The CDR3 loop reads CASSLVDNEQFF.

The chain joins TRBV7-9 to TRBJ1-6; TCRdb proposes TRBD1, but this gene call is untestable without DNA. The CDR3 contains 16 residues. Germline assignment: CDR1 SEHNR and CDR2 FQNEAQ (reference sequence). This CDR3 is CASSFVPAGDNSPLHF.

This chain uses TRBV7-7 with TRBJ2-5; TCRdb names TRBD1, which stays unverified in the absence of DNA. The CDR3 runs 16 residues. From germline, CDR1 is SSHAT and CDR2 FNYEAQ (reference sequence). This CDR3 reads CASSFGSGDNVETQYF.

The genes are TRBV6-2 or TRBV6-3 and TRBJ2-4; the D call from TCRdb, TRBD1, cannot be confirmed without DNA. The CDR3 has 15 amino acids. CDR1 and CDR2 (germline): MNHEY, SVGEGT. Here the CDR3 reads CASTDGPGQKNIQYF.

J is TRBJ2-7 and V is TRBV29-1; TCRdb picks TRBD1, but there is no DNA to check that call. This CDR3 contains 12 residues. Germline V lookup: CDR1 SQVTM, CDR2 ANQGSEA. The CDR3 region is CSVGTGTLEQYF.

The gene calls are TRBV7-9 and TRBJ2-3; TCRdb gives TRBD1 as the D gene, but with no DNA this cannot be confirmed. The germline CDR1 and CDR2 sequences are SEHNR and FQNEAQ (reference sequence). The CDR3 loop spans 16 amino acids. The CDR3 here is CASSGRQATSTDTQYF. Full variable domain (remainder filled in from reference TRBV7-9 and TRBJ2-3): DTGVSQNPRHKITKRGQNVTFRCDPISEHNRLYWYRQTLGQGPEFLTYFQNEAQLEKSRLLSDRFSAERPKGSFSTLEIQRTEQGDSAMYLCASSGRQATSTDTQYFGPGTRLTVL.

This chain joins TRBV7-6 and TRBJ1-1. This CDR3 is built from 16 residues. Germline values: CDR1 SGHVS, CDR2 FNYEAQ. The CDR3 region is CASSFPSPMDNTEAFF.

This chain connects TRBV14 to TRBJ2-7; with no DNA, the TCRdb D assignment of TRBD1 cannot be verified. This CDR3 region has 14 residues. Germline CDR1 reads SGHDN; CDR2 reads FVKESK. This chain's CDR3 is CASSPPITGGAKYF.

This rearrangement joins TRBV6-1 to TRBJ2-2; TCRdb's D call of TRBD1 is untestable without DNA. Germline CDR1 and CDR2: MNHNS and SASEGT. This CDR3 comprises 15 residues. CDR3: CVSSWGTGGTGELFF.

This chain joins TRBV12-3 or TRBV12-4 and TRBJ2-1; without DNA, the TCRdb call of TRBD1 cannot be checked. This CDR3 has 15 amino acids. The CDR3 is CASSLGPSSYNEQFF.

The V call is TRBV6-4, the J call TRBJ1-2; the D call of TRBD1 rests on TCRdb alone, since no DNA is present to check it. CDR3 length equals 13 residues. Per germline, CDR1 MRHNA and CDR2 SNTAGT. CDR3 loop: CASSDSTGGGYTF.

This rearrangement joins TRBV29-1 to TRBJ2-1; with no DNA, the TCRdb D assignment of TRBD2 cannot be verified. CDR1 SQVTM and CDR2 ANQGSEA come from the germline V gene. CDR3 size: 14 residues. The chain's CDR3 is CSVRLAGPYNEQFF.

The rearrangement joins TRBV12-3 or TRBV12-4 to TRBJ1-6. The CDR3 loop spans 14 amino acids. CDR3 sequence: CASSQGMGNSPLHF.

The chain links TRBV7-2 to TRBJ2-3. The germline V gene has CDR1 SGHTA and CDR2 FQGNSA. The CDR3 extends over 13 amino acids. CDR3 amino acids: CASSLEGSDTQYF.

The chain links TRBV29-1 to TRBJ1-1; the D call of TRBD1 rests on TCRdb alone, since no DNA is present to check it. Per germline, CDR1 SQVTM and CDR2 ANQGSEA. This CDR3 is 13 amino acids long. The CDR3 sequence: CSVMSGGRAEAFF.

V usage is TRBV29-1 and J usage is TRBJ1-6. Germline loops: CDR1 SQVTM, CDR2 ANQGSEA. This CDR3 is built from 13 residues. The CDR3 spells CSVVGDHNSPLHF.

The V gene is TRBV14, the J gene TRBJ2-7; the D call from TCRdb, TRBD1, cannot be confirmed without DNA. CDR1 is SGHDN and CDR2 is FVKESK in the germline V gene. This CDR3 spans 13 amino acids. The CDR3 is CASSQVGASEQYF.